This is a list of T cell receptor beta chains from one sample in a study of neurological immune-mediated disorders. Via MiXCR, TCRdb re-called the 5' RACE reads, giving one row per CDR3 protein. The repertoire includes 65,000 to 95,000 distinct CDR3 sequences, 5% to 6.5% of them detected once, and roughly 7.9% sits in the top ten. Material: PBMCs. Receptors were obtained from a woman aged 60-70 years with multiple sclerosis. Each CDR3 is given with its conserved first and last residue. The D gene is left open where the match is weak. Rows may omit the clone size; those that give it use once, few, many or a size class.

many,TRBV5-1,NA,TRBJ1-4,CASSLFEPEKLFF,TGCGCCAGCAGCTTGTTTGAGCCTGAAAAACTGTTTTTT
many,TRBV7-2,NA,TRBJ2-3,CASSSPNTYTQYF,TGTGCCAGCAGCTCCCCCAACACTTATACGCAGTATTTT
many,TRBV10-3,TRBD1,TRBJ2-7,CAISEWAGGVEQYF,TGTGCCATCAGTGAGTGGGCAGGGGGCGTCGAGCAGTACTTC
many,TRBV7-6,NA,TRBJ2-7,CASSLVAVPTEQYF,TGTGCCAGCAGCTTAGTGGCAGTGCCTACCGAGCAGTACTTC
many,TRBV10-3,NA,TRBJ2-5,CAITRMYGETQYF,TGTGCCATCACCCGGATGTACGGGGAGACCCAGTACTTC
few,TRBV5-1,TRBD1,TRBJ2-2,CASSLTGEPNTGELFF,TGCGCCAGCAGCTTGACAGGGGAACCTAACACCGGGGAGCTGTTTTTT
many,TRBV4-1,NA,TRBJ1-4,CASSQAGAGNEKLFF,TGCGCCAGCAGCCAAGCAGGGGCGGGTAATGAAAAACTGTTTTTT
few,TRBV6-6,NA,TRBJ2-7,CASSYGRGWDEQYF,TGTGCCAGCAGTTACGGCAGGGGATGGGACGAGCAGTACTTC
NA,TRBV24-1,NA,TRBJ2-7,CAAGREQYF,TGTGCCGCGGGCCGCGAGCAGTACTTC
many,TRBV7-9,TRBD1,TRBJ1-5,CASSRDREIWSSNQPQHF,TGTGCCAGCAGCCGAGACAGGGAGATTTGGTCGAGCAATCAGCCCCAGCATTTT
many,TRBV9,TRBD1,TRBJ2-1,CASSFRTGENEQFF,TGTGCCAGCAGCTTCCGGACAGGGGAAAATGAGCAGTTCTTC
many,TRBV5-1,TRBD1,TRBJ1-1,CASSWTGGTEAFF,TGCGCCAGCAGCTGGACAGGGGGGACTGAAGCTTTCTTT
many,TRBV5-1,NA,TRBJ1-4,CASRSRDAPEKLFF,TGCGCCAGCAGATCCAGGGATGCACCCGAAAAACTGTTTTTT
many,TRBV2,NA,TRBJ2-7,CASSSQGLYEQYF,TGTGCCAGCAGTTCACAGGGCCTCTACGAGCAGTACTTC
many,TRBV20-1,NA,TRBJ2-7,CSASRGGAGEQYF,TGCAGTGCTAGCCGAGGGGGGGCGGGGGAGCAGTACTTC
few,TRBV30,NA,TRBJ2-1,CAWGIGGVSYNEQFF,TGTGCCTGGGGGATAGGGGGGGTATCCTACAATGAGCAGTTCTTC
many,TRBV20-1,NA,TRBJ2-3,CSAARGAADTQYF,TGCAGTGCTGCTAGGGGGGCCGCAGATACGCAGTATTTT
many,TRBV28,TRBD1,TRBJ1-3,CASSRQGGRGNTIYF,TGTGCCAGCAGTAGACAGGGGGGAAGGGGAAACACCATATATTTT
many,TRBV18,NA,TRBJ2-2,CASSPGPVGELFF,TGTGCCAGCTCCCCAGGACCCGTCGGGGAGCTGTTTTTT
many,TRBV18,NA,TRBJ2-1,CASSPLSTARDNEQFF,TGTGCCAGCTCACCCCTTTCGACAGCCCGAGACAATGAGCAGTTCTTC
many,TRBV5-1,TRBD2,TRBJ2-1,CASRASGGFNEQFF,TGCGCCAGCCGCGCTAGCGGGGGGTTTAATGAGCAGTTCTTC
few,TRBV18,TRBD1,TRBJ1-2,CASSPTGIPGYTF,TGTGCCAGCTCACCGACAGGGATTCCTGGCTACACCTTC
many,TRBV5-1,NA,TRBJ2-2,CASTGPNTGELFF,TGCGCCAGCACGGGACCAAACACCGGGGAGCTGTTTTTT
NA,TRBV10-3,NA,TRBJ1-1,CAIRIGGETEAFF,TGTGCCATCAGGATAGGGGGGGAGACTGAAGCTTTCTTT
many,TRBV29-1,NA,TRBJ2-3,CSVVMRLGDTDTQYF,TGCAGCGTTGTAATGCGGCTAGGCGACACAGATACGCAGTATTTT
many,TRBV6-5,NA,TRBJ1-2,CASSYLAANYGYTF,TGTGCCAGCAGTTATCTCGCAGCTAACTATGGCTACACCTTC